The 20 T cell receptor beta chains listed next were all sequenced from one sample in a study of identical twins. TCRdb recomputed calls from the 5' RACE reads with MiXCR, one row per CDR3 protein. Among about 190,000 distinct CDR3 sequences listed, approximately 16% were seen once. The same data also contributed to another study, on T cells expressing NK-cell markers.

The sequenced sample was CD8+ T cells sorted from blood. All receptors derive from a woman between 18 and 29 years old in good health.

The genes are TRBV9 and TRBJ2-1, with TRBD2 matching over 14 bases. CDR3 length: 16 amino acids. Germline CDR1 and CDR2: SGDLS and YYNGEE. V lost 4 bases to trimming and J lost 7 bases; unmatched junction nucleotides: 7. The CDR3 sequence: CASSPVTSGGENEQFF. For the CDR3, the DNA is TGTGCCAGCAGCCCAGTGACTAGCGGGGGGGAAAATGAGCAGTTCTTC.

The sample holds many counts of this clonotype. The chain carries TRBV12-3 or TRBV12-4 and TRBJ2-7; unclear D gene. Trimming shortened V by 3 bases and J by 4 bases, and 10 bases separated the two germline ends. This CDR3 region has 13 residues. The DNA for the CDR3 is TGTGCCAGCAGTTTTGGCCTCTCTTACGAGCAGTACTTC. This sequence encodes CASSFGLSYEQYF.

This sequence joins TRBV9 and TRBJ1-1; no clear D gene. The length of the CDR3 is 13 residues. Germline V CDR1 and CDR2: SGDLS, YYNGEE. V shed 0 bases and J shed 7 bases, with 10 bases lying between them. CDR3 amino acids: CASSVGVGSEAFF. The CDR3 DNA reads TGTGCCAGCAGCGTAGGGGTTGGGAGTGAAGCTTTCTTT.

This sequence joins TRBV7-2 and TRBJ2-7, with 15 bases fitting TRBD2. The length of the CDR3 is 17 residues. Per the germline V gene, CDR1 is SGHTA and CDR2 is FQGNSA. Trimming took 6 bases from V and 5 from J; bases not matched to a gene: 11. In DNA, the CDR3 is TGTGCCAGCAGTCCGTCCGGGACTAGCGGGGGGCCAAACGAGCAGTACTTC. This sequence encodes CASSPSGTSGGPNEQYF.

The chain links TRBV6-2 or TRBV6-3 to TRBJ2-5; the D call may be TRBD1 or TRBD2 (5 bases each). The CDR3 totals 14 residues. Germline values: CDR1 MNHEY, CDR2 SVGEGT. V was cut by 9 bases and J by 5 bases, with 19 bases left in between. CDR3 sequence (DNA): TGTGCCAGTGGCACGCGGGTCTGGGACGAGACCCAGTACTTC. Protein sequence: CASGTRVWDETQYF.

This clonotype came up a few times. The J gene is TRBJ2-7, the V gene TRBV27, with D maybe TRBD2 (5 bases). V was clipped by 6 bases and J by 4 bases, with 16 bases between them. Germline CDR1 is MNHEY and CDR2 is SMNVEV (reference sequence). This CDR3 contains 14 residues. Here the CDR3 DNA reads TGTGCCAGCAGCACTCGTGAGGGCTTGTACGAGCAGTACTTC. Protein product: CASSTREGLYEQYF.

Here the CDR3 reads CASSVAGGTGNEQYF. The CDR3 DNA sequence: TGTGCCAGCAGCGTAGCGGGGGGAACGGGGAACGAGCAGTACTTC. The rearrangement links TRBV9 to TRBJ2-7; TRBD2 matches at 7 bases. Trimming cost V 0 bases and J 5 bases; bases outside gene matches: 8. Germline values: CDR1 SGDLS, CDR2 YYNGEE. The CDR3 extends over 15 amino acids.

The V call is TRBV9, the J call TRBJ2-1; weak D call: TRBD1 (5 bases). The germline V gene encodes CDR1 SGDLS and CDR2 YYNGEE. The CDR3 totals 13 residues. V shed 1 base and J shed 5 bases, with 7 bases lying between them. CDR3 sequence (DNA): TGTGCCAGCAGCGTAAGACAGAACAATGAGCAGTTCTTC. Protein: CASSVRQNNEQFF.

This clonotype turned up a few times. This chain connects TRBV20-1 to TRBJ2-5; the match to TRBD2 covers 10 bases. Germline V lookup: CDR1 DFQATT, CDR2 SNEGSKA (reference sequence). This CDR3 has 16 residues. V shed 3 bases and J 1 base; nucleotides not matched to a gene: 8. CDR3 sequence reads: CSARNLAGELQETQYF. Here the CDR3 DNA reads TGCAGTGCTAGGAACCTAGCGGGGGAGCTCCAAGAGACCCAGTACTTC.

There are many counts of this clonotype. The chain carries TRBV6-5 and TRBJ2-7; possible D gene TRBD1, 6 bases. The CDR3 is made up of 12 amino acids. Germline CDR1 MNHEY, CDR2 SVGAGI. V lost 7 bases to trimming and J lost 5 bases, with 12 bases between them. The CDR3 DNA is TGTGCCAGCACCAACAGGGCGGACGAGCAGTACTTC. Translating it yields CASTNRADEQYF.

The chain joins TRBV6-5 to TRBJ1-6; D remains unclear. The CDR3 sequence is 12 residues long. V was shortened by 4 bases and J by 9 bases, with 7 bases between the two germline ends. Per germline, CDR1 MNHEY and CDR2 SVGAGI. The CDR3 region is CASSWGGSPLHF. The DNA for the CDR3 is TGTGCCAGCAGTTGGGGAGGTTCACCCCTCCACTTT.

For this clonotype: Compared with germline, one end of the junction differs, possibly owing to a read error. The chain carries TRBV12-3 or TRBV12-4 and TRBJ2-1; D remains ambiguous. This CDR3 is built from 12 residues. CDR3 coding DNA: TGTGCCAGCAGTTCAGAGTACAAAGAGCAGTTCTTC. This codes for CASSSEYKEQFF.

The table lists this clonotype with a few counts. This CDR3 is CSARDGLAGYEQFF. The DNA of the CDR3 is TGCAGTGCTAGAGACGGACTAGCGGGCTATGAGCAGTTCTTC. The J gene is TRBJ2-1, the V gene TRBV20-1, with 11 bases fitting TRBD2. The CDR3 has 14 amino acids. Per germline, CDR1 DFQATT and CDR2 SNEGSKA (reference sequence). V trimming: 0 bases; J trimming: 8 bases; junction bases outside the gene matches: 3.

This clonotype was seen a few times. The chain recombines TRBV7-9 with TRBJ2-2; D remains unclear. The CDR3 consists of 14 residues. With 5 bases removed from V and 1 base from J, the gap between germline ends came to 8 bases. The germline gives CDR1 SEHNR, CDR2 FQNEAQ (reference sequence). CDR3 in amino acids: CASSPALNTGELFF. The CDR3 bases are TGTGCCAGCAGCCCAGCCTTGAACACCGGGGAGCTGTTTTTT.

This chain uses TRBV20-1 with TRBJ2-3, with a weak D call TRBD2 (5 bases). The CDR3 totals 15 residues. Germline V gene sequence: CDR1 DFQATT, CDR2 SNEGSKA (reference sequence). Trimming stripped 0 bases from V and 4 bases from J, with 14 bases between. The CDR3 sequence: CSARDPAGRADTQYF. The CDR3 DNA sequence: TGCAGTGCTAGAGATCCCGCGGGTAGGGCAGATACGCAGTATTTT.

In its sample, this clonotype was seen a few times. The chain is built from TRBV12-3 or TRBV12-4 and TRBJ1-5; 7 bases line up with TRBD1. Trimming cost V 7 bases and J 3 bases; bases outside gene matches: 6. The CDR3 has 14 residues. The CDR3 reads CASKRRGDNQPQHF. The CDR3 nucleotides read TGTGCCAGCAAACGCAGGGGGGACAATCAGCCCCAGCATTTT.

The gene calls are TRBV4-3 and TRBJ2-1; 8 bases align to TRBD2. J lost 8 bases, V lost 2 bases, and 11 bases had no gene match. The CDR3 loop spans 16 amino acids. Germline assignment: CDR1 LGHNA and CDR2 YSLEER. In DNA, the CDR3 is TGCGCCAGCAGCCAACTGGGAGCGGGAGTTTCCCATGAGCAGTTCTTC. It codes for CASSQLGAGVSHEQFF.

This chain joins TRBV20-1 and TRBJ2-3; 15 nucleotides align to TRBD2. The CDR3 is 13 amino acids. Germline V CDR1 and CDR2: DFQATT, SNEGSKA (reference sequence). The CDR3 protein is CSGLAGGTDTQYF. Here the CDR3 DNA reads TGCAGCGGACTAGCGGGAGGGACAGATACGCAGTATTTT.

This clonotype has just a few counts. The chain links TRBV6-5 to TRBJ2-1; 9 nucleotides align to TRBD2. CDR1 and CDR2 (germline): MNHEY, SVGAGI. The CDR3 has 18 amino acids. V was clipped by 2 bases and J by 5 bases; unmatched bases: 13. The CDR3 loop is CASSYGPPGGRGNNEQFF. In DNA form, the CDR3 reads TGTGCCAGCAGTTACGGTCCCCCGGGCGGGAGGGGGAACAATGAGCAGTTCTTC.

This clonotype was counted a few times. The V gene is TRBV11-1, the J gene TRBJ2-3; the D gene is possibly TRBD1 (6 bases). The V end was cut by 5 bases, the J end by 8 bases, with 11 bases between. Germline lookup yields CDR1 SGHAT and CDR2 FQDESV (reference sequence). The CDR3 runs to 12 residues. The CDR3: CASSMDSTTQYF. As DNA, the CDR3 is TGTGCCAGCAGCATGGACAGTACTACGCAGTATTTT.